A few counts support the clone carrying this T cell receptor beta chain. Its antigen remains unidentified. This record comes from a study of human T cells and chemical hapten exposure. Study-level findings and limits: Counts of expanded TCRs (at PT1) showed a positive correlation with patch test score.

Per the germline V gene, CDR1 is SGHDN and CDR2 is FVKESK. The length of the CDR3 is 16 residues. Between the trimmed V and J ends, which lost 0 bases and 8 bases, there was a span of 17 bases. Specified time point: patch test 3, about 24 weeks after DPC sensitization. The treatment here: therapeutic diphenylcyclopropenone sensitization with weekly scalp DPC. One entry per CDR3 protein, called by TCRdb with MiXCR from the RACE reads. The sample lists roughly 100,000 distinct CDR3 sequences; less than 40% were seen once. V is TRBV14 and J is TRBJ2-1, with TRBD2 as a possible D gene (5 bases). This TCR was recovered from a man aged 40-49 years with alopecia areata. Some clones in this sample may be carry-over from other donors' samples. The sequenced sample was whole blood, obtained in connection with sensitization to the hapten diphenylcyclopropenone (DPC). The CDR3 bases are TGTGCCAGCAGCCAAGATTCGGGGATTGAAAACGATGAGCAGTTCTTC. This translates into CASSQDSGIENDEQFF.